This T cell receptor beta chain is from a study of neurological immune-mediated disorders. 5'RACE generated cDNA with 10-nucleotide random UMIs. Over 160 million TCR-beta sequences from 15-18 subjects were obtained in each sequencing run. TCRdb independently ran MiXCR on the 5' RACE reads; one entry per CDR3 protein. There are about 59,000 distinct CDR3 sequences in the sample; 3.5% occur only once, and about 3% lies in the top ten. This clonotype was seen many times. The antigen is unknown. General study points: The phylogenetic placement of 18 of 34 multiple sclerosis patients' repertoires in one related-CDR3 cluster constitutes a possible signature. No CDR3 amino acid sequences recurred among expanded clones across subjects, suggesting private repertoires in all groups.

With 3 bases clipped from V and 3 bases from J, the junction kept 5 bases outside the gene matches. Germline V gives CDR1 SEHNR, CDR2 FQNEAQ (reference sequence). The CDR3 runs 14 residues. This TCR came from a young woman with multiple sclerosis. Sequencing was done on a sample of PBMCs. This rearrangement joins TRBV7-9 to TRBJ2-7; 7 bases match TRBD2. The CDR3 region is CASSLELAYYEQYF. As DNA, the CDR3 is TGTGCCAGCAGCTTGGAACTAGCGTACTACGAGCAGTACTTC.